This is a list of T cell receptor beta chains from one sample in a study of cytomegalovirus exposure and HLA in healthy donors. Here immunoSEQ multiplex PCR was the method, and the copy in TCRdb shows in-frame clones only, minus some. The sample yields about 160,000 clones, about nine tenths seen once. Sequencing used PBMCs. The receptors were gathered from a woman aged 18 to 35 in good health and CMV-seropositive. CDR3s include the opening cysteine and the closing phenylalanine or tryptophan. D genes are given only for firm matches. The size of a clone is reported for some rows only, either as once, few or many, or as a class for expanded clones.

v_call,d_call,clone_size,j_call,cdr3_nt,cdr3_aa
TRBV7-3,-,once,TRBJ2-7,TGTGCCAGCAGCTTACAGGCCGGCTCCTACGAGCAGTACTTC,CASSLQAGSYEQYF
TRBV9,-,-,TRBJ1-1,TGTGCCAGCAGCGGCCAGCTGGGACAAACGAACACTGAAGCTTTCTTT,CASSGQLGQTNTEAFF
TRBV5-1,-,-,TRBJ2-7,TGCGCCAGCAGCTTTTTCCAGAACACCTACGAGCAGTACTTC,CASSFFQNTYEQYF
TRBV7-8,TRBD2,-,TRBJ2-7,TGTGCCAGCAGCTTGCAGTTTTTTACGGCGGGAGTTTACGAGCAGTACTTC,CASSLQFFTAGVYEQYF
TRBV28,-,-,TRBJ2-1,TGTGCCAGTAATGAGCTAGAGTTCAATGAGCAGTTCTTC,CASNELEFNEQFF
TRBV5-1,TRBD1,-,TRBJ1-2,TGCGCCAGCAGCCTACCGGGACAGGGCGGAGGCTACACCTTC,CASSLPGQGGGYTF
TRBV7-2,TRBD1,-,TRBJ2-3,TGTGCCAGCAGCTTAGCCGGGACAGGGGGCACAGATACGCAGTATTTT,CASSLAGTGGTDTQYF
TRBV11-2,TRBD2,-,TRBJ2-7,TGTGCCAGCAGCGTCGTCAGCGGGAGGGCCATTCAGCAGTACTTC,CASSVVSGRAIQQYF
TRBV15,TRBD2,-,TRBJ2-7,TGTGCCACCAGCAGAGCAGCCCGACTAGCGGACTCCTACGAGCAGTACTTC,CATSRAARLADSYEQYF
TRBV30,TRBD2,-,TRBJ2-2,TGTGCCTGGAGAGAACTAGCGGGATCCGGGGAGCTGTTTTTT,CAWRELAGSGELFF
TRBV5-5,-,-,TRBJ2-1,TGTGCCAGCAGCGAAAGACAGGCGGTTGGAGTCTTC,CASSERQAVGVF
TRBV29-1,-,few,TRBJ1-3,TGCAGCGTTAACCAGGACACCATATATTTT,CSVNQDTIYF
TRBV7-9,TRBD2,-,TRBJ2-7,TGTGCCAGCAGCTTAGATTTTCGGAAAGGCGGGAGTAGCTCCTACGAGCAGTACTTC,CASSLDFRKGGSSSYEQYF
TRBV6-5,-,-,TRBJ2-1,TGTGCCAGCAGTTATAGAAATGAGCAGTTCTTC,CASSYRNEQFF
TRBV27,-,-,TRBJ1-1,TGTGCCAGCAGTTTCTACATAACAGGGAGGAACACTGAAGCTTTCTTT,CASSFYITGRNTEAFF
TRBV27,-,-,TRBJ2-1,TGTGCCAGCAGTTTAGGGCTCAAGCAGTTCTTC,CASSLGLKQFF
TRBV18,-,-,TRBJ1-4,TGTGCCAGCTCATCTACCGATGAAAAACTGTTTTTT,CASSSTDEKLFF
TRBV28,-,-,TRBJ1-2,TGTGCCAGCAGTCTGCCCTTTGAGGGTCGTGGCTACACCTTC,CASSLPFEGRGYTF
TRBV4-2,-,-,TRBJ2-5,TGTGCCAGCAGCCAAGTAGGGGTTAAGGAGACCCAGTACTTC,CASSQVGVKETQYF
TRBV7-2,-,once,TRBJ2-1,TGTGCCAGTAGCCGGGACTTCCAGGGAGAGCAGTTCTTC,CASSRDFQGEQFF
TRBV28,TRBD1,once,TRBJ1-2,TGTGCCAGCAGCTCGACAGGGGATGGCTACACCTTC,CASSSTGDGYTF
TRBV9,-,-,TRBJ1-4,TGTGCCAGCAGCGTAGCCCCGCGGGGGGGTAATGAAAAACTGTTTTTT,CASSVAPRGGNEKLFF
TRBV7-9,TRBD1,-,TRBJ1-1,TGTGCCAGCAGCTCGTGGACAGGGGGCACTGAAGCTTTCTTT,CASSSWTGGTEAFF
TRBV18,TRBD2,-,TRBJ2-7,TGTGCCAGCTCACGACTAGCGGGAGCTTACGAGCAGTACTTC,CASSRLAGAYEQYF
TRBV27,TRBD1,-,TRBJ1-5,TGTGCCAGCAGTTTAGGACAGGGAATCGGTAATCAGCCCCAGCATTTT,CASSLGQGIGNQPQHF
TRBV7-2,TRBD2,-,TRBJ2-7,TGTGCCAGCAGCTACGGACTAGCGGCCACCTACGAGCAGTACTTC,CASSYGLAATYEQYF
TRBV19,-,-,TRBJ2-5,TGTGCCAGTAGTATACCTAGTCGGGAGACCCAGTACTTC,CASSIPSRETQYF
TRBV5-1,-,-,TRBJ2-7,TGCGCCAGCAGCTTGATGTCCGGGTACGAGCAGTACTTC,CASSLMSGYEQYF
TRBV27,-,-,TRBJ2-7,TGTGCCAGCCTCTCTACCGCCACAGGGTACGAGCAGTACTTC,CASLSTATGYEQYF
TRBV6-6,-,-,TRBJ1-2,TGTGCCAGCAGTTACGGCACAGGGAACTATGGCTACACCTTC,CASSYGTGNYGYTF
TRBV13,TRBD1,-,TRBJ2-7,TGTGCCAGCAGCTTAGACCCCCGACAGGGTTCCTACGAGCAGTACTTC,CASSLDPRQGSYEQYF
TRBV9,TRBD2,-,TRBJ2-5,TGTGCCAGCAGCGAAGGGACTAGCGGGAGCAGTTGGGAGACCCAGTACTTC,CASSEGTSGSSWETQYF
TRBV29-1,TRBD1,-,TRBJ1-1,TGCAGTATCCACACAGGGGGTGGCACTGAAGCTTTCTTT,CSIHTGGGTEAFF
TRBV15,-,-,TRBJ1-5,TGTGCCACCAGCAGAGAGGGAGGGAAGGAGCCCCAGCATTTT,CATSREGGKEPQHF
TRBV18,TRBD1,-,TRBJ1-2,TGTGCCAGCTCAACTCCGGGACAGATCTATGGCTACACCTTC,CASSTPGQIYGYTF
TRBV7-8,-,once,TRBJ2-7,TGTGCCAGCAGCTTAGGGGTAGTAGCGGCGGGGTCTGGATACGAGCAGTACTTC,CASSLGVVAAGSGYEQYF
TRBV7-3,TRBD1,-,TRBJ2-5,TGTGCCAGCAGCTTCAGGGGGCGAGAGACCCAGTACTTC,CASSFRGRETQYF